This is a list of T cell receptor beta chains from one sample in a study of beta chain features in type 1 diabetes. Assay used: immunoSEQ multiplex PCR; TCRdb lists only in-frame clones, some missing. This table has about 320,000 clones, 14% appearing once. The specimen was central memory CD4+ T cells from blood. Every receptor here comes from a man aged 30 to 45 in good health. Both conserved end residues are part of each CDR3. D genes are given only for firm matches. For some rows the clone size is stated as once, few or many, or as a class when expanded; others skip it.

d_call	v_call	j_call	clone_size	cdr3_nt	cdr3_aa
-	TRBV6-6	TRBJ2-5	few	TGTGCCAGCAGTTCCTGGGTCTTTCAAGAGACCCAGTACTTC	CASSSWVFQETQYF
-	TRBV27	TRBJ2-7	few	TGTGCCAGCAGTTCAACAGGGCGCTATGGCGAGCAGTACTTC	CASSSTGRYGEQYF
-	TRBV19	TRBJ2-2	-	TGTGCCAGTAGTATAGTAAAAAGACAGGGAGGTGCCGGGGAGCTGTTTTTT	CASSIVKRQGGAGELFF
-	TRBV5-4	TRBJ2-3	-	TGCGCCAGCAGCCAGGGACACACAGATACGCAGTATTTT	CASSQGHTDTQYF
TRBD1	TRBV5-1	TRBJ1-5	few	TGTGCCAGCAGCTTGGGACAGGGTATAGGACCCCAGCATTTT	CASSLGQGIGPQHF
-	TRBV5-1	TRBJ2-3	few	TGCGCCAGCAGCCACCAAGCGGACCCTAGCACAGATACGCAGTATTTT	CASSHQADPSTDTQYF
-	TRBV29-1	TRBJ2-2	-	TGCAGCGCCCACGGATTGGGGGCCACCGGGGAGCTGTTTTTT	CSAHGLGATGELFF
-	TRBV10-3	TRBJ1-1	-	TGTGCCATCAGTGAGTCCGGGGGGAACACTGAAGCTTTCTTT	CAISESGGNTEAFF
TRBD1	TRBV5-1	TRBJ2-7	few	TGCGCCAGCAGTACCGGGACAGGGGTCGACGAGCAGTACTTC	CASSTGTGVDEQYF
TRBD1	TRBV19	TRBJ1-4	few	TGTGCCAGTAGTACTGGGACAGGGGGAAATGAAAAACTGTTTTTT	CASSTGTGGNEKLFF
TRBD2	TRBV5-1	TRBJ2-1	-	TGCGCCAGCAGCTTGGGACTAGCGGGTCACCGCAATGAGCAGTTCTTC	CASSLGLAGHRNEQFF
-	TRBV18	TRBJ1-2	few	TGTGCCAGCTCACCACCCGGGCAACCCGTTCTTCTCTATGGCTACACCTTC	CASSPPGQPVLLYGYTF
TRBD1	TRBV14	TRBJ1-1	-	TGTGCCAGCAGCCACACAGGGGGTGTCACTGAAGCTTTCTTT	CASSHTGGVTEAFF
-	TRBV7-2	TRBJ2-1	many	TGTGCCAGCAGCTTAGATTCTCAGTGGGCTGAGCAGTTCTTC	CASSLDSQWAEQFF
-	TRBV7-2	TRBJ2-3	few	TGTGCCAGCAGTGAACCGACTTTCTCTGACCTAGATACGCAGTATTTT	CASSEPTFSDLDTQYF
TRBD1	TRBV5-1	TRBJ1-2	-	TGCGCCAGCACCACCGCGCTGCAGGGGGATGGCTACACCTTC	CASTTALQGDGYTF
-	TRBV6-1	TRBJ1-4	-	TGTGCCATCAAGGAGGATGAAAAACTGTTTTTT	CAIKEDEKLFF
TRBD1	TRBV23-1	TRBJ2-7	-	TGCGCCAGCAGTCAATTTCCGATCCGGGACAGGGGGCTTTACGAGCAGTACTTC	CASSQFPIRDRGLYEQYF
-	TRBV5-1	TRBJ2-2	many	TGCGCCAGCAGCTTGACAGGGCAGGAGGAGCTGTTTTTT	CASSLTGQEELFF
-	TRBV20-1	TRBJ1-3	-	TGCAGTGCTGAACAGGGACACACCATATATTTT	CSAEQGHTIYF
-	TRBV11-2	TRBJ1-2	-	TGTGCCAGCAGGCTCCGGGACACTCGCTCTGGGGACTATGGCTACACCTTC	CASRLRDTRSGDYGYTF
-	TRBV7-9	TRBJ2-1	-	TGTGCCAGCAGCTTAGGGGGGTACGATAGCGTTGAGCAGTTCTTC	CASSLGGYDSVEQFF
-	TRBV18	TRBJ1-4	many	TGTGCCAGCTCACCAAGGCGTCTGGGCGTTAATCAAAAACTGTTTTTT	CASSPRRLGVNQKLFF
-	TRBV5-4	TRBJ2-3	-	TGTGCCAGCAGCCCGGGCTCAAACACAGATACGCAGTATTTT	CASSPGSNTDTQYF
TRBD1	TRBV10-2	TRBJ1-5	-	TGCGCCAGCAGTGAGGGGACCGGGACAGTGGGCCAGCCCCAGCATTTT	CASSEGTGTVGQPQHF
-	TRBV20-1	TRBJ2-5	few	TGCAGTGCTCAGAAAGAGACCCAGTACTTC	CSAQKETQYF
-	TRBV6-6	TRBJ2-3	few	TGTGCCAGCAGCCCCCAGGTTTTGGCAGATACGCAGTATTTT	CASSPQVLADTQYF
-	TRBV19	TRBJ2-2	few	TGTGCCAGTAGTGTACGCTCACAGGGCGGGGAGCTGTTTTTT	CASSVRSQGGELFF
TRBD1	TRBV6-1	TRBJ1-2	-	TGTGCCAGCAGTGAATTGACAGGGAACTATGGCTACACCTTC	CASSELTGNYGYTF
TRBD2	TRBV7-2	TRBJ2-1	-	TGTGCCAGCAGCCGGACTAGCGGGGGATACAATGAGCAGTTCTTC	CASSRTSGGYNEQFF
-	TRBV2	TRBJ2-3	-	TGTGCCAGCAGCCCCCTTGGAGATACGCAGTATTTT	CASSPLGDTQYF
-	TRBV6-5	TRBJ1-2	-	TGTGCCAGCAGTCGCGACGCGGGTGGCTACACCTTC	CASSRDAGGYTF
-	TRBV10-3	TRBJ2-3	few	TGTGCCATCAGTTCAGGGACCACAGATACGCAGTATTTT	CAISSGTTDTQYF
-	TRBV11-3	TRBJ2-3	-	TGTGCCAGCAGCTTAGGTGCTAGCACAGATACGCAGTATTTT	CASSLGASTDTQYF
TRBD1	TRBV6-5	TRBJ1-5	few	TGTGCCAGCAGTAAAGACAGGGGTCAGCCCCAGCATTTT	CASSKDRGQPQHF
-	TRBV11-1	TRBJ2-4	-	TGTGCCAGCAGCCGCGGGACTTCCCACATTCAGTACTTC	CASSRGTSHIQYF
-	TRBV10-3	TRBJ1-1	-	TGTGCCAGCGGTAAATCTACTGAAGCTTTCTTT	CASGKSTEAFF
TRBD2	TRBV9	TRBJ2-1	-	TGTGCCAGCAGCGTAACCGGCGGGGGGGACAATGAGCAGTTCTTC	CASSVTGGGDNEQFF
-	TRBV7-2	TRBJ2-7	-	TGTGCCAGCAGCTTAGCTCAGCCGTCTATTAACTACGAGCAGTACTTC	CASSLAQPSINYEQYF
-	TRBV19	TRBJ1-2	-	TGTGCCAGTAGTATAGCCCCCCGGCCAGGGCAGAGCTATGGCTACACCTTC	CASSIAPRPGQSYGYTF
TRBD1	TRBV7-2	TRBJ1-1	-	TGTGCCAGCAGCTCGTTAGGACAGGGATACACTGAAGCTTTCTTT	CASSSLGQGYTEAFF
-	TRBV2	TRBJ2-3	few	TGTGCCCTAAAGGTCCGGGGAACAGATACGCAGTATTTT	CALKVRGTDTQYF
-	TRBV6-6	TRBJ2-1	few	TGTGCCAGCAGTTACGACTACAATGAGCAGTTCTTC	CASSYDYNEQFF
TRBD1	TRBV25-1	TRBJ2-2	many	TGTGCCAGCACGACAGGGATCACCGGGGAGCTGTTTTTT	CASTTGITGELFF
-	TRBV10-1	TRBJ2-7	few	TGCGCCAGCAGTGAGGCGGGGAGCTACGAGCAGTACTTC	CASSEAGSYEQYF
-	TRBV7-6	TRBJ2-1	few	TGTGCCAGCAGCTTAGTTTCGGCTGGAGGGGAGCAGTTCTTC	CASSLVSAGGEQFF
TRBD2	TRBV15	TRBJ2-2	many	TGTGCCACCAGCGGAAAGAGCGGGGGGCTCACCGGGGAGCTGTTTTTT	CATSGKSGGLTGELFF
-	TRBV7-2	TRBJ2-5	few	TGTGCCAGCAATGGTTACCAAGAGACCCAGTACTTC	CASNGYQETQYF
-	TRBV10-3	TRBJ2-2	-	TGTGCCATCAAAATCGGGGGATCGGCCGAAGGGACCGGGGAGCTGTTTTTT	CAIKIGGSAEGTGELFF
-	TRBV10-3	TRBJ1-2	few	TGTGCCATCAGTGAGTCGGGGTATGGCTACACCTTC	CAISESGYGYTF
TRBD1	TRBV5-4	TRBJ1-2	many	TGCGCCAGCAGCCAGATGACAGGGAACTATGGCTACACCTTC	CASSQMTGNYGYTF
-	TRBV7-2	TRBJ2-1	-	TGTGCCAGCAGCCCGAAGACATTAAGCTCCTACAATGAGCAGTTCTTC	CASSPKTLSSYNEQFF
-	TRBV7-6	TRBJ2-3	-	TGTGCCAGCAGCTTAGCGCATGGTGGAACAGATACGCAGTATTTT	CASSLAHGGTDTQYF
-	TRBV19	TRBJ2-1	many	TGTGCCAGTAGTTTGGGGGGATATGAGCAGTTCTTC	CASSLGGYEQFF
-	TRBV12-5	TRBJ1-1	-	TGTGCTAGTGGTTTCTGGGGGCGAGGTGAAGCTTTCTTT	CASGFWGRGEAFF
-	TRBV11-3	TRBJ2-1	few	TGTGCCAGCAGCTTAAACCAGAACAATGAGCAGTTCTTC	CASSLNQNNEQFF
TRBD1	TRBV5-1	TRBJ2-7	-	TGCGCCAGCAGCTCAGGACAGGGAACTTACGAGCAGTACTTC	CASSSGQGTYEQYF
-	TRBV7-3	TRBJ2-1	many	TGTGCCAGCAGCTTATCCCAGTCCAATGAGCAGTTCTTC	CASSLSQSNEQFF
TRBD1	TRBV2	TRBJ1-5	few	TGTGCCAGCACCTTCCGGGACAGGGCCAATCAGCCCCAGCATTTT	CASTFRDRANQPQHF